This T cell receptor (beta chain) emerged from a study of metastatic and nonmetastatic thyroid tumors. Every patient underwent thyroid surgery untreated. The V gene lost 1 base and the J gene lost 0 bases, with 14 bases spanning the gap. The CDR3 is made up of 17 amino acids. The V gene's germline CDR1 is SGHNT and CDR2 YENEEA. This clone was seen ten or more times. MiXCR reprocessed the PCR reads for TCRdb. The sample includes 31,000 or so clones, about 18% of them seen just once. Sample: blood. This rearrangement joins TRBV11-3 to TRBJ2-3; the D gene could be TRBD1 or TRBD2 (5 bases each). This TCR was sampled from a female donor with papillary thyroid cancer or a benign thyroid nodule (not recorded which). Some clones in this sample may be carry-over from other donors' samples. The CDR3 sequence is CASSLVGAPTSTDTQYF. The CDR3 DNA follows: TGTGCCAGCAGCTTAGTCGGGGCACCGACTAGCACAGATACGCAGTATTTT.